The entry below gives a single T cell receptor (beta chain) sequence along with its context. This specimen comes from a study of blood T cell repertoires in COVID-19. Original data processing: Amplification of reference gene primers was used by the study to estimate nucleated cell counts. Repertoires were generated with immunoSEQ multiplex PCR, while TCRdb's copy carries only in-frame clones and drops some. V and J calls and clone size are as listed in that table; D and trimming were resolved from the DNA. Of over 250,000 clones in the sample, roughly 89% are singletons; the top ten hold more than 8.5%. Clinical history reported by participants formed the basis on which cohorts were assigned. Germline V gives CDR1 SGHTA, CDR2 FQGNSA. The CDR3 has 14 amino acids. V shed 6 bases, J shed 1 base, and the junction held 6 bases outside the gene matches.

This chain links TRBV7-2 with TRBJ2-7; TRBD1 matches 7 bases. Sequencing input: PBMCs or T cells enriched from blood (not recorded which). The receptor was isolated from a woman aged 18 to 35 who had recovered from COVID-19. The CDR3 bases are TGTGCCAGCAGACGAGAGGGACAGTCCTACGAGCAGTACTTC. It translates to CASRREGQSYEQYF.